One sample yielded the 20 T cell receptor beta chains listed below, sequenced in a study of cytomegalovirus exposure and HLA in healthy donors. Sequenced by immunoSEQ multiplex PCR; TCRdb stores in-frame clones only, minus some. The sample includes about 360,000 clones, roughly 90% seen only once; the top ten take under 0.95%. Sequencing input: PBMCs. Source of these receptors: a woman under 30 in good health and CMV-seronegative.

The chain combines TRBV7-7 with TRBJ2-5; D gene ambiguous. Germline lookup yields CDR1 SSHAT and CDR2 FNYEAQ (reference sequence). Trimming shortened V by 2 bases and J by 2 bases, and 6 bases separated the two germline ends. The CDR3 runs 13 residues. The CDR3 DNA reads TGTGCCAGCAGCTTAAACAATCAAGAGACCCAGTACTTC. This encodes CASSLNNQETQYF.

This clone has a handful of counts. CDR3 sequence: CASSYPGAPEQYF. The CDR3 coding sequence is TGTGCCAGCAGTTACCCTGGAGCCCCAGAGCAGTACTTC. The rearrangement links TRBV6-6 to TRBJ2-7; D call uncertain. In germline, CDR1 is MNHNY, CDR2 SVGAGI (reference sequence). The V end lost 2 bases, the J end lost 7 bases, and 12 bases lay between the germline ends. This CDR3 has 13 residues.

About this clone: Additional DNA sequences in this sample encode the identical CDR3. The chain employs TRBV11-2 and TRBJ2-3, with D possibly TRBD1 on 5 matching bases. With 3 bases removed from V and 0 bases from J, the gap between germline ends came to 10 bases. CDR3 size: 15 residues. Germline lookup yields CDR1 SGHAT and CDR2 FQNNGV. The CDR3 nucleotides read TGTGCCAGCAGCTTCTCAGGGTTGAGCACAGATACGCAGTATTTT. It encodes CASSFSGLSTDTQYF. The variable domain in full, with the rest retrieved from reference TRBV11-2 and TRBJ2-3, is EAGVAQSPRYKIIEKRQSVAFWCNPISGHATLYWYQQILGQGPKLLIQFQNNGVVDDSQLPKDRFSAERLKGVDSTLKIQPAKLEDSAVYLCASSFSGLSTDTQYFGPGTRLTVL.

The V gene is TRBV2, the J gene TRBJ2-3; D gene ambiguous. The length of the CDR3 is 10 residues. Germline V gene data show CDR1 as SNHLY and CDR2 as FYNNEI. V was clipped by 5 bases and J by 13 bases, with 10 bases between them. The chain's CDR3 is CASSTRREYF. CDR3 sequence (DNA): TGTGCCAGCAGTACCCGAAGAGAGTATTTT.

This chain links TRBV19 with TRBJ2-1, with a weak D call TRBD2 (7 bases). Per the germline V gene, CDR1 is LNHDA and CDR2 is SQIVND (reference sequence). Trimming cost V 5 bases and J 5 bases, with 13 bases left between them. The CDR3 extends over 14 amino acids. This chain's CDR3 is CASSDRGAHNEQFF. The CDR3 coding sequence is TGTGCCAGTAGTGACCGGGGGGCCCACAATGAGCAGTTCTTC. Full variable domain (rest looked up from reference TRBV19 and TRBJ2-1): DGGITQSPKYLFRKEGQNVTLSCEQNLNHDAMYWYRQDPGQGLRLIYYSQIVNDFQKGDIAEGYSVSREKKESFPLTVTSAQKNPTAFYLCASSDRGAHNEQFFGPGTRLTVL.

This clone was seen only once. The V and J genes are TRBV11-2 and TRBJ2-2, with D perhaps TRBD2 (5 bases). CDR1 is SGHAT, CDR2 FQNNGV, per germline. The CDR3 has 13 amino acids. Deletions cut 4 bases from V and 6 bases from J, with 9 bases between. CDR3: CASSSPGAGELFF. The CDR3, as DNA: TGTGCCAGCAGCTCCCCCGGGGCCGGGGAGCTGTTTTTT.

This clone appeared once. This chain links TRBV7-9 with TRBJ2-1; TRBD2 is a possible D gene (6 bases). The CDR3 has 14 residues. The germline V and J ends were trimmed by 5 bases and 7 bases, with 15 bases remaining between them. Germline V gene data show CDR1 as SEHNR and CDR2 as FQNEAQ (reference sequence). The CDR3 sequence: CASSHRLVPNEQFF. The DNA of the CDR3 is TGTGCCAGCAGCCATCGACTAGTGCCTAATGAGCAGTTCTTC.

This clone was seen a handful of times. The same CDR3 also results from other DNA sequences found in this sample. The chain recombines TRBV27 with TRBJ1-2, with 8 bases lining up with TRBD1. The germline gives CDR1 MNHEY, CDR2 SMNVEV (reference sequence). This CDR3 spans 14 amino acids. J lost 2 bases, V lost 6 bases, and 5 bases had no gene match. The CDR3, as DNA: TGTGCCAGCAGCCTAGACAGGGGAAACTATGGCTACACCTTC. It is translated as CASSLDRGNYGYTF.

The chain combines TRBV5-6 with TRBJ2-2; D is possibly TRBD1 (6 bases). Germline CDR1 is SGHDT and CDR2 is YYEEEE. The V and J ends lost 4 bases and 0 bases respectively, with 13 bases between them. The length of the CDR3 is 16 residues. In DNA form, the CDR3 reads TGTGCCAGCAGCCTCTTCTGGACAGCGAACACCGGGGAGCTGTTTTTT. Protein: CASSLFWTANTGELFF.

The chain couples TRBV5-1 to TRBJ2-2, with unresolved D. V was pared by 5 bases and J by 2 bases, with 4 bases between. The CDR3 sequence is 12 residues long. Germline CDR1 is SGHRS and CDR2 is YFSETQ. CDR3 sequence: CASSLNTGELFF. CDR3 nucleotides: TGCGCCAGCAGTCTTAACACCGGGGAGCTGTTTTTT. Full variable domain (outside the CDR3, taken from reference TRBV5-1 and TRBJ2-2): KAGVTQTPRYLIKTRGQQVTLSCSPISGHRSVSWYQQTPGQGLQFLFEYFSETQRNKGNFPGRFSGRQFSNSRSEMNVSTLELGDSALYLCASSLNTGELFFGEGSRLTVL.

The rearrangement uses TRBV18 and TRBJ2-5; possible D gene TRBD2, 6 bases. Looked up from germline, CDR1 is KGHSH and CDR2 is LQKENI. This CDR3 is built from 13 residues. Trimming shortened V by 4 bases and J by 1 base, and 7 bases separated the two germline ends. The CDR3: CASSLGSQETQYF. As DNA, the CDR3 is TGTGCCAGCTCACTCGGGAGCCAAGAGACCCAGTACTTC.

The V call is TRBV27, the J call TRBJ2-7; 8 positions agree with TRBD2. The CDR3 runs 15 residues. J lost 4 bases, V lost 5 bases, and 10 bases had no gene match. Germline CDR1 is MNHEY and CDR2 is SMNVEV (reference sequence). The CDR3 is CASSQGTGGGYEQYF. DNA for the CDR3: TGTGCCAGCAGTCAAGGGACGGGAGGGGGGTACGAGCAGTACTTC.

The CDR3 DNA follows: TGCGCCAGCAGTGAAGGGACAGTCGATTTAGGGCAGTACTTC. Its protein is CASSEGTVDLGQYF. The V and J genes are TRBV10-2 and TRBJ2-7, with 7 bases that match TRBD1. Unmatched junction bases numbered 11, after V lost 3 bases and J lost 9 bases. The CDR3 length is 14 residues. The V gene's germline CDR1 is WSHSY and CDR2 SAAADI.

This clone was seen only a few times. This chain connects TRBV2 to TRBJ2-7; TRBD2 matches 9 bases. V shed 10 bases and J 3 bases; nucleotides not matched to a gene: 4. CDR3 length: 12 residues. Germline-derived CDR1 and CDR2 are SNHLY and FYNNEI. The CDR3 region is CATLAGRYEQYF. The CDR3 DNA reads TGTGCCACCCTAGCGGGACGCTACGAGCAGTACTTC.

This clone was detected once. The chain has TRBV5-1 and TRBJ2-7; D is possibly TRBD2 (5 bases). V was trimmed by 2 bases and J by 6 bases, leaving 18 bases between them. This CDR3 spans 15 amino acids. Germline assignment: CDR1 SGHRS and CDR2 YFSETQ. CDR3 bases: TGCGCCAGCAGCTTAGTTGGGGAGACTCTGGGCGAGCAGTACTTC. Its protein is CASSLVGETLGEQYF.

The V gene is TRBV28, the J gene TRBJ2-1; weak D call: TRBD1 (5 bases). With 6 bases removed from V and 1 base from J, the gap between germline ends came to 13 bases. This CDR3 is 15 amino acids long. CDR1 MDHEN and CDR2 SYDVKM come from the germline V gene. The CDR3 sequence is CASSPTRQSYNEQFF. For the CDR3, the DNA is TGTGCCAGCAGCCCGACCCGACAGTCCTACAATGAGCAGTTCTTC.

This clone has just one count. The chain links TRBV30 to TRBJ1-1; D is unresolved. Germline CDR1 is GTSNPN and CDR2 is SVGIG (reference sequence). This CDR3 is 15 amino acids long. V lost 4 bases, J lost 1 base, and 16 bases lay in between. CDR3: CAWIPSKSWNTEAFF. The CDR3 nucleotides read TGTGCCTGGATCCCTTCAAAAAGCTGGAACACTGAAGCTTTCTTT.

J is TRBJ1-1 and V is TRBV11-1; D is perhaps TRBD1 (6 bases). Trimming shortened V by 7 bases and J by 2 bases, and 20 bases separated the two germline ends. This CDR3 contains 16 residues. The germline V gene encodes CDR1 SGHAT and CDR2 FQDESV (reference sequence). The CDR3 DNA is TGTGCCAGCACCCTTGACCCACAGGGCGGTAACACTGAAGCTTTCTTT. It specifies CASTLDPQGGNTEAFF.

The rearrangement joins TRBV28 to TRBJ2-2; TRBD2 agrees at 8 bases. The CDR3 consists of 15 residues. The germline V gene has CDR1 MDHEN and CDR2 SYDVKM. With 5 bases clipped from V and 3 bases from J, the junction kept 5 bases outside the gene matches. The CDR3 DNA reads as TGTGCCAGCAGTGAGGGACTAGTTCACACCGGGGAGCTGTTTTTT. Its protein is CASSEGLVHTGELFF.

CDR3 loop: CASSLAGGRYTSTDTQYF. The DNA of the CDR3 is TGTGCCAGCAGCTTAGCGGGAGGGAGGTATACTAGCACAGATACGCAGTATTTT. This rearrangement joins TRBV7-7 to TRBJ2-3, with TRBD2 matching 7 bases. Germline trimming cut 0 bases from V and 0 bases from J; bases unmatched to any gene: 9. From germline, CDR1 is SSHAT and CDR2 FNYEAQ (reference sequence). The CDR3 spans 18 residues.